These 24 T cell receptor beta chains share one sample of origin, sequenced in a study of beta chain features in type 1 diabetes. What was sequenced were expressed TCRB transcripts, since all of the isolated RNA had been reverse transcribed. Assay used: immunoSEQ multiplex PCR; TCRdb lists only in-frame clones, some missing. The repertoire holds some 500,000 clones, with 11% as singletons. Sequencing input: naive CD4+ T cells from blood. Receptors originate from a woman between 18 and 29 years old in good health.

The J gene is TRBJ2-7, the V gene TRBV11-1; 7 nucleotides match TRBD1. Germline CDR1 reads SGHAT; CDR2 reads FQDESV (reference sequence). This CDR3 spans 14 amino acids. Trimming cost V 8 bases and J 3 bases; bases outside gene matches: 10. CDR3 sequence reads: CASSQTPGGYEQYV. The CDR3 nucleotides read TGTGCCAGCTCCCAGACCCCAGGGGGCTACGAGCAGTACGTC.

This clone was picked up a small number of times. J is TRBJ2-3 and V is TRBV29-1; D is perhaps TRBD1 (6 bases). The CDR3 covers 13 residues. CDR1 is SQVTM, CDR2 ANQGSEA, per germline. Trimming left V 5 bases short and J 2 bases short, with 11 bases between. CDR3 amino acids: CSVKQGYTDTQYF. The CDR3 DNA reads TGCAGCGTTAAACAGGGTTACACAGATACGCAGTATTTT.

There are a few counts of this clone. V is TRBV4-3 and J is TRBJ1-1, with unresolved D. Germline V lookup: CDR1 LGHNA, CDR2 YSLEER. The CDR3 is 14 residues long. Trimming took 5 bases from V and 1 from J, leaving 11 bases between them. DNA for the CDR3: TGCGCCAGCAGCGCGGATCCAACGAACACTGAAGCTTTCTTT. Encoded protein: CASSADPTNTEAFF.

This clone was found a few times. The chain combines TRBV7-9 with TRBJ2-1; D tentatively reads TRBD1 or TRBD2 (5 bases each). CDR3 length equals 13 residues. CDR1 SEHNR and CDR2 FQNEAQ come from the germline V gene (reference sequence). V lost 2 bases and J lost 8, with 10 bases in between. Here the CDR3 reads CASSLQGPHEQFF. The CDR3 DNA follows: TGTGCCAGCAGCTTACAGGGACCCCATGAGCAGTTCTTC.

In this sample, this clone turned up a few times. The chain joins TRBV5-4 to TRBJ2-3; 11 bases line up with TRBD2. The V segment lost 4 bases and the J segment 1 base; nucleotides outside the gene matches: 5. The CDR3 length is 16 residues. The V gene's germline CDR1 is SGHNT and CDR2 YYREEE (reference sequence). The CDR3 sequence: CASSIGLAGGTDTQYF. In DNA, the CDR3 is TGTGCCAGCAGCATAGGACTAGCGGGCGGCACAGATACGCAGTATTTT.

The CDR3: CASSLSGRGISYEQYF. CDR3 sequence (DNA): TGCGCCAGCAGCTTAAGTGGAAGGGGGATCTCCTACGAGCAGTACTTC. The chain employs TRBV5-1 and TRBJ2-7, with D possibly matching TRBD1 (6 bases). Germline assignment: CDR1 SGHRS and CDR2 YFSETQ. Trimming left V 2 bases short and J 0 bases short, with 15 bases between. The CDR3 loop spans 16 amino acids.

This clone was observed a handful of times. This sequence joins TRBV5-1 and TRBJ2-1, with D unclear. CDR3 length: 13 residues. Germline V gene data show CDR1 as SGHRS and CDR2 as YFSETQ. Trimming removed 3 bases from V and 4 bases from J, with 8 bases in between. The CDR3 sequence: CASSSAYYNEQFF. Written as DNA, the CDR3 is TGCGCCAGCAGCTCCGCATATTACAATGAGCAGTTCTTC.

DNA for the CDR3: TGTGCCACCAGCACCCGAGACAGCTACGAGCAGTACGTC. This codes for CATSTRDSYEQYV. The chain has TRBV15 and TRBJ2-7, with D perhaps TRBD1 (5 bases). Germline CDR1 LNHNV, CDR2 YYDKDF (reference sequence). The CDR3 is 13 amino acids. Trimming took off 4 bases at V and 3 bases at J, with 10 bases between the two ends.

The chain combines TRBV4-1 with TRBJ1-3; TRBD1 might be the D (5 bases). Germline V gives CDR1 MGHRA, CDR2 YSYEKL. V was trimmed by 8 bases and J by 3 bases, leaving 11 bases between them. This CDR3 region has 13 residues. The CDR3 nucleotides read TGCGCCAGCTACGACAGATTTGGAAACACCATATATTTT. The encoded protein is CASYDRFGNTIYF.

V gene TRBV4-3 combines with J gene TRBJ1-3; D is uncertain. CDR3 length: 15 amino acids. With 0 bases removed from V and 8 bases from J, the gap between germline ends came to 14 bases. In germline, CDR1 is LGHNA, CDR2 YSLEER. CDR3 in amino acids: CASSQDWARGDTIYF. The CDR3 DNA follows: TGCGCCAGCAGCCAAGATTGGGCCCGCGGGGACACCATATATTTT.

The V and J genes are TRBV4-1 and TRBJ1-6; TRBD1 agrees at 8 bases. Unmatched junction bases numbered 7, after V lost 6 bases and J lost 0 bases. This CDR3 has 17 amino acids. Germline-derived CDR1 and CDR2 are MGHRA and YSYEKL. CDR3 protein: CASSRGQGDSYNSPLHF. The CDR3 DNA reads TGCGCCAGCAGTCGAGGACAGGGTGACTCCTATAATTCACCCCTCCACTTT.

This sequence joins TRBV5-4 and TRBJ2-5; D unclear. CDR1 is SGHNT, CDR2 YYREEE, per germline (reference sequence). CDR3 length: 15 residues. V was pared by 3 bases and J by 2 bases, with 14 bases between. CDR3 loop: CASSSYPLEQETQYF. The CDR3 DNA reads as TGTGCCAGCAGCTCCTACCCTTTGGAACAAGAGACCCAGTACTTC.

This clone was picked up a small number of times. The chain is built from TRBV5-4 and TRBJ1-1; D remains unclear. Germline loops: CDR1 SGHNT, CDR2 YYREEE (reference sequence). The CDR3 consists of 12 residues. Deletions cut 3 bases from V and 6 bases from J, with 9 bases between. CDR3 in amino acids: CASSSPVSEAFF. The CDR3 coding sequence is TGTGCCAGCAGCTCCCCCGTCTCTGAAGCTTTCTTT. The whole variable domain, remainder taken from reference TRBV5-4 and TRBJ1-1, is ETGVTQSPTHLIKTRGQQVTLRCSSQSGHNTVSWYQQALGQGPQFIFQYYREEENGRGNFPPRFSGLQFPNYSSELNVNALELDDSALYLCASSSPVSEAFFGQGTRLTVV.

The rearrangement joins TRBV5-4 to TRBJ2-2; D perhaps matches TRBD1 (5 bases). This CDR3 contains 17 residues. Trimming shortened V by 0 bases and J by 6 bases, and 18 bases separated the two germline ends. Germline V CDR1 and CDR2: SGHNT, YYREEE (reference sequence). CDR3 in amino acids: CASSLGGPRVSPGELFF. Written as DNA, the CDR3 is TGTGCCAGCAGCTTGGGCGGACCCAGGGTTTCCCCCGGGGAGCTGTTTTTT.

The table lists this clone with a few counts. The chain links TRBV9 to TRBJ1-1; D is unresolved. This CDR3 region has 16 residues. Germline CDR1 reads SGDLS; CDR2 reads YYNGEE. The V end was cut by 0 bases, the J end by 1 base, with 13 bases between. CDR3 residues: CASSVGIERPNTEAFF. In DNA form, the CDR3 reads TGTGCCAGCAGCGTAGGAATCGAGCGGCCGAACACTGAAGCTTTCTTT.

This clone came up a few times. The CDR3 reads CASSLDRPPYEQYV. The CDR3 region has the DNA TGTGCCAGCAGCTTAGACAGACCACCCTACGAGCAGTACGTC. V is TRBV7-9 and J is TRBJ2-7; D gene ambiguous. The CDR3 extends over 14 amino acids. Trimming stripped 1 base from V and 2 bases from J, with 9 bases between. Per the germline V gene, CDR1 is SEHNR and CDR2 is FQNEAQ (reference sequence).

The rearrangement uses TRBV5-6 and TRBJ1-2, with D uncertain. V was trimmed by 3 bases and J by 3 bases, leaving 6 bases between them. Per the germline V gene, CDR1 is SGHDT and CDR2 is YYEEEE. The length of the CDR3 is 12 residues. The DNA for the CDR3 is TGTGCCAGCAGCTGGTCCTACTATGGCTACACCTTC. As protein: CASSWSYYGYTF.

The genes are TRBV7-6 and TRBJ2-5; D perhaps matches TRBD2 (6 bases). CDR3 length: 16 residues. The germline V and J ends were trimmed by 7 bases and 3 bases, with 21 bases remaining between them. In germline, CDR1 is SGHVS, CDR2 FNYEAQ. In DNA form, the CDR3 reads TGTGCCAGCAAGGCAAGCAGCGGGCCCGTAAAAGAGACCCAGTACTTC. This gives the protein CASKASSGPVKETQYF.

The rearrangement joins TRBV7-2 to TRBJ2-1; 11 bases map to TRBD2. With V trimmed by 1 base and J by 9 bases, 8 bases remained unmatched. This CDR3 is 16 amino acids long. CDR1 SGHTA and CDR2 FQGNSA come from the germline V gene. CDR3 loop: CASSLGGSGGAGEQFF. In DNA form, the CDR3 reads TGTGCCAGCAGCTTAGGAGGTAGCGGGGGGGCTGGTGAGCAGTTCTTC.

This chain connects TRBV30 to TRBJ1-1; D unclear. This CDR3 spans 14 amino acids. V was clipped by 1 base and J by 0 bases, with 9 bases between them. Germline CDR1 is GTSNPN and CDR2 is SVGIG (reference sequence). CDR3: CAWSGAGMNTEAFF. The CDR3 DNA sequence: TGTGCCTGGAGTGGGGCGGGCATGAACACTGAAGCTTTCTTT.

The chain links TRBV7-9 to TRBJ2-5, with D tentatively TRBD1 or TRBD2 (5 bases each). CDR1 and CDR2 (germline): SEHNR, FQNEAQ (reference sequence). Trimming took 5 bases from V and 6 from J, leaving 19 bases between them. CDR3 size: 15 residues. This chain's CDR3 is CASSPPGTLIQTQYF. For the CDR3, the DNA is TGTGCCAGCAGCCCTCCCGGGACCTTAATTCAGACCCAGTACTTC.

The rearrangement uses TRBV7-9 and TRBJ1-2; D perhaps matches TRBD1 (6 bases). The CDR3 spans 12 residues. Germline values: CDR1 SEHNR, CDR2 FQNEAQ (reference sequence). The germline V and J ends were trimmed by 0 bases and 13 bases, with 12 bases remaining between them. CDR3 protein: CASSLAGQWCTF. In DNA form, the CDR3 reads TGTGCCAGCAGCTTAGCCGGACAGTGGTGCACCTTC.

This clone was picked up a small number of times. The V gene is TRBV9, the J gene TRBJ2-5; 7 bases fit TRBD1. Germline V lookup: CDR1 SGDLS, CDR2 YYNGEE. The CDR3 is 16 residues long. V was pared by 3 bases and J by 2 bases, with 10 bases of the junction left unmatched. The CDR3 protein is CASSGKRGQIQETQYF. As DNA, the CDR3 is TGTGCCAGCAGCGGCAAAAGGGGACAGATACAAGAGACCCAGTACTTC.

CDR3 region: CAWSLEGGTEAFF. Here the CDR3 DNA reads TGTGCCTGGAGTTTAGAAGGGGGCACTGAAGCTTTCTTT. This chain uses TRBV30 with TRBJ1-1, with D maybe TRBD1 (6 bases). Deletions cut 2 bases from V and 4 bases from J, with 11 bases between. Looked up from germline, CDR1 is GTSNPN and CDR2 is SVGIG (reference sequence). The CDR3 totals 13 residues.